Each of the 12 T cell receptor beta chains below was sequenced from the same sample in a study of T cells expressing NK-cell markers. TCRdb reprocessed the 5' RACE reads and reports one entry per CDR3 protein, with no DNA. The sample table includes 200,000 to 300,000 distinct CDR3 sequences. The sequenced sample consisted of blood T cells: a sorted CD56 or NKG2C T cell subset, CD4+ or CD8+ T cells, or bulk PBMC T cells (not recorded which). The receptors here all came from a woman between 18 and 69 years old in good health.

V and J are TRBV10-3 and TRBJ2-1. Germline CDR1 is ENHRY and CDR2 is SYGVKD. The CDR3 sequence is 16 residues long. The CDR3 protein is CAISDQATPNYNEQFF.

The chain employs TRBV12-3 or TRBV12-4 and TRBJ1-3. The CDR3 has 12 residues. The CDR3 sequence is CASSYSGNTIYF.

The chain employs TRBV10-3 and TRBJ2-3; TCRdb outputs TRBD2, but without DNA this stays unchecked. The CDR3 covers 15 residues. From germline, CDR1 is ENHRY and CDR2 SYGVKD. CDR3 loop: CAIRTSGGETDTQYF.

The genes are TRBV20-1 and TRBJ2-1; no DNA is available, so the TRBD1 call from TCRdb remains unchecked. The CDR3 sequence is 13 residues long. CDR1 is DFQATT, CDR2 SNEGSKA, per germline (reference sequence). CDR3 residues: CSARVGDQGEQFF.

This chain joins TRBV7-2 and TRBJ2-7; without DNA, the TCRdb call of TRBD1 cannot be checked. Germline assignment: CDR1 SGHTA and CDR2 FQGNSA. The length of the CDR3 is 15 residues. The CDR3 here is CASSYQGTGMREQYF. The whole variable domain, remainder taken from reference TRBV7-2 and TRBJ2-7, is GAGVSQSPSNKVTEKGKDVELRCDPISGHTALYWYRQSLGQGLEFLIYFQGNSAPDKSGLPSDRFSAERTGGSVSTLTIQRTQQEDSAVYLCASSYQGTGMREQYFGPGTRLTVT.

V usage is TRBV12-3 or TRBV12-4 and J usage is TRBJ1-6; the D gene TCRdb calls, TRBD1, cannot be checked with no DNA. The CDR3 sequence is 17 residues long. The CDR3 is CASSWTLGTASDSPLHF.

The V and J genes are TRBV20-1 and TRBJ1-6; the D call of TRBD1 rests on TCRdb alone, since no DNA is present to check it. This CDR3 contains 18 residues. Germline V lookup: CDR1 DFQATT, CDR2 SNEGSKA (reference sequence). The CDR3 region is CSARDSNRGLSYNSPLHF.

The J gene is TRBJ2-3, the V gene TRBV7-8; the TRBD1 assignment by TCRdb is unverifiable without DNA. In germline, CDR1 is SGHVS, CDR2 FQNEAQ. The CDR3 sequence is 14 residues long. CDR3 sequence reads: CASTPYGRTDTQYF.

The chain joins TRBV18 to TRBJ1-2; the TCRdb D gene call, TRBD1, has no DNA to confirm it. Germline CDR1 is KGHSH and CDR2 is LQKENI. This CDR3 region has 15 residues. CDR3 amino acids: CASSPPDGSRGGYTF.

CDR3 residues: CASSLITSRRGAYEQYF. The genes are TRBV7-2 and TRBJ2-7; TCRdb outputs TRBD2, but without DNA this stays unchecked. Germline CDR1 reads SGHTA; CDR2 reads FQGNSA. CDR3 length: 17 residues.

CDR3 loop: CASSLSGQGYQETQYF. The V and J genes are TRBV7-3 and TRBJ2-5. Germline loops: CDR1 SGHTA, CDR2 FQGTGA. CDR3 length equals 16 residues. Full variable domain (outside the CDR3, taken from reference TRBV7-3 and TRBJ2-5): GAGVSQTPSNKVTEKGKYVELRCDPISGHTALYWYRQSLGQGPEFLIYFQGTGAADDSGLPNDRFFAVRPEGSVSTLKIQRTERGDSAVYLCASSLSGQGYQETQYFGPGTRLLVL.

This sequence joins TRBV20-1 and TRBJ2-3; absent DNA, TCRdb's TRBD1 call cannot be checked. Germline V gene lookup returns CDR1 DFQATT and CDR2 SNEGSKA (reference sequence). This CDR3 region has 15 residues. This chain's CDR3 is CSAKRGALGTDTQYF.